The rows below give T cell receptor beta chains drawn from one sample of a study of blood T cell repertoires in COVID-19. The protocol was immunoSEQ multiplex PCR, while the TCRdb copy is restricted to in-frame clones and leaves out a portion. Found here are roughly 150,000 clones, roughly 80% of them singletons; the top ten hold roughly 3.5%. The sequenced sample consisted of PBMCs or T cells enriched from blood (not recorded which). The receptor set was obtained from a woman aged 60-75 years who had recovered from COVID-19. Both conserved end residues are part of each CDR3. D genes are given only for firm matches. Size is omitted from some rows. Given values are once, few, many or a class for expanded clones.

d_gene: NA; j_gene: TRBJ1-4; v_gene: TRBV27; abundance: NA; CDR3nt: TGTGCCAGCAGTTTGGTCAGGAATGAAAAACTGTTTTTT; CDR3aa: CASSLVRNEKLFF
d_gene: TRBD1; j_gene: TRBJ1-6; v_gene: TRBV5-1; abundance: NA; CDR3nt: TGCGCCAGCAGCGCGGACCAAGGGGACAGCCGCAATTCACCCCTCCACTTT; CDR3aa: CASSADQGDSRNSPLHF
d_gene: TRBD1; j_gene: TRBJ1-2; v_gene: TRBV6-5; abundance: NA; CDR3nt: TGTGCCAGCAGTAGCTCGGGACAGGCCCCCGGCTACACCTTC; CDR3aa: CASSSSGQAPGYTF
d_gene: NA; j_gene: TRBJ2-7; v_gene: TRBV3-1/TRBV3-2; abundance: NA; CDR3nt: TGTGCCAGCAGCCAAGTTCCGGGACTTTACCCCTACGAGCAGTACTTC; CDR3aa: CASSQVPGLYPYEQYF
d_gene: TRBD2; j_gene: TRBJ2-3; v_gene: TRBV30; abundance: once; CDR3nt: TGTGCCTGTAGCGGGGGGCTAAGCACAGATACGCAGTATTTT; CDR3aa: CACSGGLSTDTQYF
d_gene: NA; j_gene: TRBJ2-7; v_gene: TRBV7-9; abundance: few; CDR3nt: TGTGCCAGCAGCCGGGAAGCCTACGAGCAGTACTTC; CDR3aa: CASSREAYEQYF
d_gene: NA; j_gene: TRBJ1-2; v_gene: TRBV18; abundance: NA; CDR3nt: TGTGCCAGCTCACCGGGCTCGTATAACAGCTATGGCTACACCTTC; CDR3aa: CASSPGSYNSYGYTF
d_gene: TRBD1; j_gene: TRBJ1-1; v_gene: TRBV5-1; abundance: NA; CDR3nt: TGCGCCAGCAGCTTGGAGAGGGGGCAAACGAACACTGAAGCTTTCTTT; CDR3aa: CASSLERGQTNTEAFF
d_gene: NA; j_gene: TRBJ1-1; v_gene: TRBV7-6; abundance: NA; CDR3nt: TGTGCCAGCAGCTCGGGGGGCCCTGAAGCTTTCTTT; CDR3aa: CASSSGGPEAFF
d_gene: NA; j_gene: TRBJ1-1; v_gene: TRBV11-2; abundance: NA; CDR3nt: TGTGCCAGGACAGTTTCAAAGGAGGGCACTGAAGCTTTCTTT; CDR3aa: CARTVSKEGTEAFF
d_gene: TRBD1; j_gene: TRBJ2-2; v_gene: TRBV29-1; abundance: NA; CDR3nt: TGCAGCGTTGAAGGCGGGACAGGGAGGACCGGGGAGCTGTTTTTT; CDR3aa: CSVEGGTGRTGELFF
d_gene: NA; j_gene: TRBJ1-5; v_gene: TRBV24-1; abundance: NA; CDR3nt: TGTGCCACCAGTGATTCACTTGGACAAGGGGTTGGCAATCAGCCCCAGCATTTT; CDR3aa: CATSDSLGQGVGNQPQHF
d_gene: NA; j_gene: TRBJ2-1; v_gene: TRBV12-3/TRBV12-4; abundance: NA; CDR3nt: TGTGCCAGCAGTCCTACAGCCTACAATGAGCAGTTCTTC; CDR3aa: CASSPTAYNEQFF
d_gene: NA; j_gene: TRBJ2-7; v_gene: TRBV15; abundance: once; CDR3nt: TGTGCCACCAGCAGAGGGGCAGGGGCGGCCTACGAGCAGTACTTC; CDR3aa: CATSRGAGAAYEQYF
d_gene: TRBD2; j_gene: TRBJ2-6; v_gene: TRBV12-5; abundance: few; CDR3nt: TGTGCTAGTGGCCTCTATAGCGGGGGGAGCTCTGGGGCCAACGTCCTGACTTTC; CDR3aa: CASGLYSGGSSGANVLTF
d_gene: NA; j_gene: TRBJ2-7; v_gene: TRBV5-4; abundance: NA; CDR3nt: TGTGCCAGCAGCTTGCCTAGCTCGGGCGAGCAGTACTTC; CDR3aa: CASSLPSSGEQYF
d_gene: TRBD1; j_gene: TRBJ1-2; v_gene: TRBV5-1; abundance: NA; CDR3nt: TGCGCCAGCCATAACCCCGACAGGGTAGGTGGCTACACCTTC; CDR3aa: CASHNPDRVGGYTF
d_gene: NA; j_gene: TRBJ2-3; v_gene: TRBV11-2; abundance: NA; CDR3nt: TGTGCCAGCAGCTTAGTAGGTGGTACAGGGGGGGCAGATACGCAGTATTTT; CDR3aa: CASSLVGGTGGADTQYF
d_gene: NA; j_gene: TRBJ2-7; v_gene: TRBV4-1; abundance: NA; CDR3nt: TGCGCCAGCAGCCTCCAACAGGATGCCTACGAGCAGTACTTC; CDR3aa: CASSLQQDAYEQYF
d_gene: TRBD1; j_gene: TRBJ1-6; v_gene: TRBV6-6; abundance: once; CDR3nt: TGTGCCAGCAGACCGGGACAGGGGGCGCGCAATTCACCCCTCCACTTT; CDR3aa: CASRPGQGARNSPLHF
d_gene: NA; j_gene: TRBJ1-6; v_gene: TRBV6-6; abundance: NA; CDR3nt: TGTGCCAGCAGTTTCGGGGGCTCCTATAATTCACCCCTCCACTTT; CDR3aa: CASSFGGSYNSPLHF
d_gene: TRBD1; j_gene: TRBJ1-2; v_gene: TRBV19; abundance: NA; CDR3nt: TGTGCCAGTAGTATCCAAACCAGACAGGGCCCGCGGGGCTACACCTTC; CDR3aa: CASSIQTRQGPRGYTF
d_gene: NA; j_gene: TRBJ1-2; v_gene: TRBV5-4; abundance: NA; CDR3nt: TGTGCCAGCAGCTTCAGTCCGGGGAGGAGGGATGGCTACACCTTC; CDR3aa: CASSFSPGRRDGYTF
d_gene: TRBD1; j_gene: TRBJ1-6; v_gene: TRBV11-2; abundance: few; CDR3nt: TGTGCCAGCAGCCCAGGGACAGGGCCCTATAATTCACCCCTCCACTTT; CDR3aa: CASSPGTGPYNSPLHF
d_gene: NA; j_gene: TRBJ2-3; v_gene: TRBV30; abundance: NA; CDR3nt: TGTGCCTGGAGGTCACGAACTAGCACAGATACGCAGTATTTT; CDR3aa: CAWRSRTSTDTQYF
d_gene: TRBD2; j_gene: TRBJ2-1; v_gene: TRBV7-2; abundance: once; CDR3nt: TGTGCCAGCAGGCTAGCGGGGGGCCCACAAGGGAATGAGCAGTTCTTC; CDR3aa: CASRLAGGPQGNEQFF
d_gene: NA; j_gene: TRBJ1-3; v_gene: TRBV6-5; abundance: once; CDR3nt: TGTGCCAGCAGTACACAGACCTCTGGAAACACCATATATTTT; CDR3aa: CASSTQTSGNTIYF
d_gene: NA; j_gene: TRBJ2-7; v_gene: TRBV7-9; abundance: many; CDR3nt: TGTGCCAGCAGCTTAAACACAGACTACGAGCAGTACTTC; CDR3aa: CASSLNTDYEQYF
d_gene: NA; j_gene: TRBJ2-1; v_gene: TRBV6-5; abundance: NA; CDR3nt: TGTGCCAGCAGTTATCGACAGGCCGGCCGCAATGAGCAGTTCTTC; CDR3aa: CASSYRQAGRNEQFF
d_gene: NA; j_gene: TRBJ1-5; v_gene: TRBV19; abundance: NA; CDR3nt: TGTGCCAGTAGTATAGAGAGATATAGCAATCAGCCCCAGCATTTT; CDR3aa: CASSIERYSNQPQHF
d_gene: NA; j_gene: TRBJ2-2; v_gene: TRBV4-1; abundance: NA; CDR3nt: TGCGCCAGCAGCCAAGTCGCTAGCGAAACCGGGGAGCTGTTTTTT; CDR3aa: CASSQVASETGELFF
d_gene: NA; j_gene: TRBJ2-1; v_gene: TRBV2; abundance: NA; CDR3nt: TGTGCCAGCACGGGCTTTATGGGGGCCCCCTACAATGAGCAGTTCTTC; CDR3aa: CASTGFMGAPYNEQFF
d_gene: TRBD2; j_gene: TRBJ2-7; v_gene: TRBV5-1; abundance: NA; CDR3nt: TGCGCCAGCAGTCAGACTAGCGGGGGAGGCGAGCAGTACTTC; CDR3aa: CASSQTSGGGEQYF
d_gene: NA; j_gene: TRBJ2-1; v_gene: TRBV24-1; abundance: few; CDR3nt: TGTGCCACCAGTGAAAGCGGCCACCTAAGCTCCTACAATGAGCAGTTCTTC; CDR3aa: CATSESGHLSSYNEQFF
d_gene: TRBD2; j_gene: TRBJ2-3; v_gene: TRBV7-2; abundance: NA; CDR3nt: TGTGCCAGCAGCTTAAGGTGGGGGGGTGCTAGCACAGATACGCAGTATTTT; CDR3aa: CASSLRWGGASTDTQYF
d_gene: TRBD1; j_gene: TRBJ2-5; v_gene: TRBV11-2; abundance: NA; CDR3nt: TGTGCCAGCAGCGGGTGGGGACAGGGGGAGGAGACCCAGTACTTC; CDR3aa: CASSGWGQGEETQYF
d_gene: TRBD1; j_gene: TRBJ2-7; v_gene: TRBV3-1/TRBV3-2; abundance: NA; CDR3nt: TGTGCCAGCACTATGACAGGGGGAAAGTACGAGCAGTACTTC; CDR3aa: CASTMTGGKYEQYF
d_gene: TRBD1; j_gene: TRBJ1-2; v_gene: TRBV27; abundance: many; CDR3nt: TGTGCCAGCAGCGGGACAGAAAATAACTATGGCTACACCTTC; CDR3aa: CASSGTENNYGYTF
d_gene: TRBD2; j_gene: TRBJ2-4; v_gene: TRBV4-1; abundance: NA; CDR3nt: TGCGCCAGCAGCCTACTAAACCTAGCGGGGGAGAAAAACATTCAGTACTTC; CDR3aa: CASSLLNLAGEKNIQYF